This TCR beta chain was profiled in a study of CD4+ T cells in melanoma. The method was immunoSEQ multiplex PCR; TCRdb's version includes in-frame clones alone and lacks a portion of them. Counted here are 15,000 to 20,000 clones, about 83% occurring once; the ten biggest clones make up approximately 5.4%. General observations from the study: A reported correlation linked neoantigen-specific CD4+ T cells to CD8+, macrophage and B cell function.

The CDR3 is made up of 14 amino acids. V lost 5 bases and J lost 2, with 14 bases in between. The germline CDR1 and CDR2 sequences are SGHRS and YFSETQ. Comments on this clone: Its antigen is unidentified.

The receptor was isolated from a human donor with melanoma. Input material: cells from a culture (not recorded whether cultured in vitro). V usage is TRBV5-1 and J usage is TRBJ2-7; D may match TRBD1 or TRBD2 (5 bases each). The CDR3 sequence is CASRLGPTTYEQYF. DNA for the CDR3: TGCGCCAGCAGACTGGGACCTACAACCTACGAGCAGTACTTC.